This T cell receptor beta chain derives from a study of blood T cell repertoires in COVID-19. Background on the study: Some COVID-19 samples were acute and others convalescent; all came from the United States, Italy and Spain. PBMCs, B-cell-depleted T cells, or T cells were the source of the cDNA or gDNA that made up the material.

Sequenced by immunoSEQ multiplex PCR; TCRdb stores in-frame clones only, minus some. The repertoire consists of fewer than 150,000 clones, with 80% to 90% occurring once and the leading ten covering around 3.5%. V lost 0 bases, J lost 11 bases, and 10 bases lay in between. The CDR3 consists of 12 residues. CDR1 is SQVTM and CDR2 is ANQGSEA in the germline V gene. The sample consisted of peripheral blood. The clonotype comes from a man aged 35 to 55 with acute or convalescent COVID-19. The chain combines TRBV29-1 with TRBJ2-2, with no clear D. The CDR3 nucleotides are TGCAGCGTTGAAGATCTTTCCACTGAGCTGTTTTTT. Amino acids: CSVEDLSTELFF.